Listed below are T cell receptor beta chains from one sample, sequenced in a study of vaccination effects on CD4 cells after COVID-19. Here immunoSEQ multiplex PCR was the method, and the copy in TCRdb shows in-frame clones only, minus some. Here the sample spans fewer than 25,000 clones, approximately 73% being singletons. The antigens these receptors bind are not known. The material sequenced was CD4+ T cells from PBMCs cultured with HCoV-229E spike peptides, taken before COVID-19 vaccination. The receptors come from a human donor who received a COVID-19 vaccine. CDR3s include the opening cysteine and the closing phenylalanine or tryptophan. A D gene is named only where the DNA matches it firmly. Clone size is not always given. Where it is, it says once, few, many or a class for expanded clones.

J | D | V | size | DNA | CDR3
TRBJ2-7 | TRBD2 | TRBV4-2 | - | TGTGCCAGCAGCCAAGTTACACTAGCGGGGGGCCCGATCTCCTACGAGCAGTACTTC | CASSQVTLAGGPISYEQYF
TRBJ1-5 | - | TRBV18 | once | TGTGCCAGCTCACCGTCGTTGTTTCAGCCCCAGCATTTT | CASSPSLFQPQHF
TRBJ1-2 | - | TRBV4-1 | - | TGCGCCAGCAGCCATGGGCCCCGGGGGATTTATGGCTACACCTTC | CASSHGPRGIYGYTF
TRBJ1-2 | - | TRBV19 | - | TGTGCCAGTAGTATAGGCCTGGGGAGGGAAGAGAACTATGGCTACACCTTC | CASSIGLGREENYGYTF
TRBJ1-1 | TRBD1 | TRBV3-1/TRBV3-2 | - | TGTGCCAGCAGCCAAAATTTACAGGGGACTGAAGCTTTCTTT | CASSQNLQGTEAFF
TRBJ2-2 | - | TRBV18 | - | TGTGCCAGCCTACGGGACTCCGAGCAAAGGGGGGAGCTGTTTTTT | CASLRDSEQRGELFF
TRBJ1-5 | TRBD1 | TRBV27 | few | TGTGCCAGCAGTCCAAACAGGGGGCAGCCCCAGCATTTT | CASSPNRGQPQHF
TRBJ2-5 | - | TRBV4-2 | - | TGTGCCAGCAGCCAGGGGGTCCCGGGAGAGACCCAGTACTTC | CASSQGVPGETQYF
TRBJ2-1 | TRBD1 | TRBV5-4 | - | TGTGCCAGCAGCTCATATCCGGGACAGGGGGCAGGTGAGCAGTTCTTC | CASSSYPGQGAGEQFF
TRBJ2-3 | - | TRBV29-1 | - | TGCAGCGTGAGTGATGGGGGTAGCACAGATACGCAGTATTTT | CSVSDGGSTDTQYF
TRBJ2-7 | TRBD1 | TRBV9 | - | TGTGCCAGCAGCGTAGGGATTGGACAGGGGGCCTACGAGCAGTACTTC | CASSVGIGQGAYEQYF
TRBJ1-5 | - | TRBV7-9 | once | TGTGCCAGCAGCTTAGACGGGAATCAGCCCCAGCATTTT | CASSLDGNQPQHF
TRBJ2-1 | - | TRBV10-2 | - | TGCGCCAGCAGTAATACTCTCAATGAGCAGTTCTTC | CASSNTLNEQFF
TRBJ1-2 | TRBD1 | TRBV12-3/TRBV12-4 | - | TGTGCCAGCAGCCGTACAGGGGATGGCTACACCTTC | CASSRTGDGYTF
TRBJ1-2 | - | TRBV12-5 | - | TGTGCTAGTGGTTTGGTACGGGGGGGCTATGGCTACACCTTC | CASGLVRGGYGYTF
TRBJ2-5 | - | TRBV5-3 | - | TGTGCCAGAAGCTCGAACTTTTGGGAGACCCAGTACTTC | CARSSNFWETQYF
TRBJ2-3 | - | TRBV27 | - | TGTGCCAGCAGTTTGAACTCCCTCACAGATACGCAGTATTTT | CASSLNSLTDTQYF
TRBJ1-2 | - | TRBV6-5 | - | TGTGCCAGCAGAACAGAGTCCGATGGCTACACCTTC | CASRTESDGYTF
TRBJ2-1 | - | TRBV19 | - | TGTGCCAGTAGTATTAGGGCGGGGTCTTACAATGAGCAGTTCTTC | CASSIRAGSYNEQFF
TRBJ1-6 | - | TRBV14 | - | TGTGCCAGCAGCACACTCGGGGGGGATTCACCCCTCCACTTT | CASSTLGGDSPLHF
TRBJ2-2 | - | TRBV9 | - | TGTGCCAGCAGCTTCTCGGGGGGCAGAGATACCGGGGAGCTGTTTTTT | CASSFSGGRDTGELFF
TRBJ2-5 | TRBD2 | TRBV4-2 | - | TGTGCCAGCAGCCAAGATAGCGGGGGCCCGCAGACCCAGTACTTC | CASSQDSGGPQTQYF
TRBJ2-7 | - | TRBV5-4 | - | TGTGCCAGCAGCTTACGTGGGGGGTCCTACGAGCAGTACTTC | CASSLRGGSYEQYF
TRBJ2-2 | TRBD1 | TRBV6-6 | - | TGTGCCAGCAGCTCAGGGGGTGGTGACACCGGGGAGCTGTTTTTT | CASSSGGGDTGELFF
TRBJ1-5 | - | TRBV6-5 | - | TGTGCCAGCAGTACGGGGGGGGGCGCGGGTCAGCCCCAGCATTTT | CASSTGGGAGQPQHF
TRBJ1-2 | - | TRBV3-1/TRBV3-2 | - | TGTGCCAGCAGCCAAGTAGGTTTCAACTCCTATGGCTACACCTTC | CASSQVGFNSYGYTF
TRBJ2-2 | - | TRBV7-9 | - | TGTGCCAGCAGCTCCATACGGTCGAACACCGGGGAGCTGTTTTTT | CASSSIRSNTGELFF
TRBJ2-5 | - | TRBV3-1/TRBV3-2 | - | TGTGCCAGCAGCCAAGCGGGCGGAGAGACCCAGTACTTC | CASSQAGGETQYF
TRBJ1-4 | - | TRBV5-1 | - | TGCGCCAGCAGTTCAGGGCCAACTAATGAAAAACTGTTTTTT | CASSSGPTNEKLFF
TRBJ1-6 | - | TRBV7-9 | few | TGTGCCAGCACCATGGGGGACAATAATTCACCCCTCCACTTT | CASTMGDNNSPLHF
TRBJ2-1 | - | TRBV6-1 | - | TGTGCCAGCAGTGAACTCGGCAGGAGCTCCTACAATGAGCAGTTCTTC | CASSELGRSSYNEQFF
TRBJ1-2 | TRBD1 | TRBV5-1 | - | TGCGCCAGCAGCTTGGGGGACAGTAATGGCTACACCTTC | CASSLGDSNGYTF
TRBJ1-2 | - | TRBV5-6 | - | TGTGCCAGCAGCCTCCGGGGGCAGGGTGGGTATGGCTACACCTTC | CASSLRGQGGYGYTF
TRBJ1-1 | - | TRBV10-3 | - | TGTGCCATCAGAACGGCCTTTAAGAGGACTGAAGCTTTCTTT | CAIRTAFKRTEAFF
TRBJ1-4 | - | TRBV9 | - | TGTGCCAGCAGCGTCGGGACTGTGGATGAAAAACTGTTTTTT | CASSVGTVDEKLFF
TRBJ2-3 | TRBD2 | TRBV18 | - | TGTGCCAGCTCACCCCTAAAGACTAGCGGGACAGATACGCAGTATTTT | CASSPLKTSGTDTQYF
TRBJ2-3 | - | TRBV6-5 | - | TGTGCCAGCAGTTTAAGCGATACGCAGTATTTT | CASSLSDTQYF
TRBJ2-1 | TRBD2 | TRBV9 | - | TGTGCCAGCAGCGCCGGGACTACTGGCAATGAGCAGTTCTTC | CASSAGTTGNEQFF
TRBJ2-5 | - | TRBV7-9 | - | TGTGCCAGCAGCCCGCGACGGACCTTGGAGACCCAGTACTTC | CASSPRRTLETQYF
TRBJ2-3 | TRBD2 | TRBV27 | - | TGTGCCGCCCGGGGGGGGCGGGGACACACAGATACGCAGTATTTT | CAARGGRGHTDTQYF
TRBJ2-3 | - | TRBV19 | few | TGTGCCAGTAGTCTCAGGGGAGGATTGGCAGATACGCAGTATTTT | CASSLRGGLADTQYF
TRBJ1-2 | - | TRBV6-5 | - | TGTGCCAGCTTGGAACAGAGTTTTTACTATGGCTACACCTTC | CASLEQSFYYGYTF